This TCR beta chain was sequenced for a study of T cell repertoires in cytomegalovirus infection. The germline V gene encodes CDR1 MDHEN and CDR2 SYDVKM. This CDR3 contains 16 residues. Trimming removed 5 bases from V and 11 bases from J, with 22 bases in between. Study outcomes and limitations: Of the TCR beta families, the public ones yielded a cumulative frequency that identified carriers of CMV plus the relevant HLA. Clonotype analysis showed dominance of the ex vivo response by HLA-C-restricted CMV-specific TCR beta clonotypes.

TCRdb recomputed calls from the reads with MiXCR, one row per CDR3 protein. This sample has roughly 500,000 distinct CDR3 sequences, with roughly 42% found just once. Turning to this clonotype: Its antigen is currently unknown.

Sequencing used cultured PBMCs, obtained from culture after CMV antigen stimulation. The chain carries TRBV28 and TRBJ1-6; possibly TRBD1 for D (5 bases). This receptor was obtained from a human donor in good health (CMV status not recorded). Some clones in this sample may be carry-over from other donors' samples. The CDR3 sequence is CASSPGQGLAFAPLHF. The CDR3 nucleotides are TGTGCCAGCAGTCCGGGGCAGGGCCTAGCATTCGCACCCCTCCACTTT.